The T cell receptor beta chain under discussion was sequenced for a study of metastatic and nonmetastatic thyroid tumors (TCRdb year 2020). With regard to the full study: For patients with malignant and with benign thyroid disease, the researchers compared repertoires between peripheral blood samples and tumor or nodule tissue samples. The paper's findings and limits, for the study overall: In both blood and tumor samples, malignant tumors were reported to have significantly higher TCR beta diversity than benign nodules.

Libraries were prepared through PCR. The sequencer listed for this sample is Illumina HiSeq 4000. High-throughput sequencing was used to profile the CDR3 region of the TCR beta-chain in every patient. The original methods were these. CDR3 differences across clinicopathological groups were used to build a classifier for discriminating distant-metastatic papillary thyroid cancer patients. The Shannon index was used to assess repertoire diversity, and the Morisita-Horn index was used to assess tumor-blood repertoire similarity. TCRdb handled the public reads itself, with Q25 trimming in fastp and clone calling in MiXCR, and kept productive beta chains. V and J calls and clone size were set by TCRdb, not the authors. The sample has around 41,000 clones on record, around 3.1% of them singletons. The leading ten clones occupy approximately 10% of the sample. The CDR3 runs 18 residues from the cysteine to the phenylalanine. Here the CDR3 DNA is all that survives: 54 bases in frame from base 1. The germline ends are 21 bases apart after V is trimmed by 6 bases and J by 0 bases. The germline V gene supplies CDR1 SNHLY and CDR2 FYNNEI.

This clone was detected many times. Its specific antigen is unknown. No qualities accompany the bases; no much larger clone lies one base away. No treatment had been received by any patient before thyroid surgery. Patient clinical samples collected from about 2012 to 2019 were retrospectively analysed using T-cell receptor beta sequencing. The chain employs TRBV2 and TRBJ1-3; the D gene is possibly TRBD1, with 5 bases matching. The sequencing sample was made of blood. The TCR comes from a female donor with papillary thyroid cancer or a benign thyroid nodule (not recorded which). Some clones in this sample may be carry-over from other donors' samples. The CDR3 protein sequence reads: CASRRLLPQDFSGNTIYF. The sequence in DNA is TGTGCCAGCAGGCGATTACTCCCACAGGATTTCTCTGGAAACACCATATATTTT. This CDR3, with the reference TRBV2 and TRBJ1-3 proteins standing in past its ends, gives the full variable domain EPEVTQTPSHQVTQMGQEVILRCVPISNHLYFYWYRQILGQKVEFLVSFYNNEISEKSEIFDDQFSVERPDGSNFTLKIRSTKLEDSAMYFCASRRLLPQDFSGNTIYFGEGSWLTVV.